This TCR beta chain comes out of a study of immune evolution from preneoplasia to lung adenocarcinoma (dated by TCRdb to the early 2020s). Notes on the research overall: No AAH lesions showed HLA loss of heterozygosity, compared with roughly 7% of AIS, less than 18% of MIA and under 35% of ADC lesions. Resected precursor lesions (AAH, AIS, MIA) and invasive adenocarcinomas were compared with paired morphologically normal lung tissue. The immune data were combined with whole exome sequencing and methylation data from the same cohort of nodules. According to the study, around 99 samples were used for TCR sequencing. A total of 50 to 55 patients contributed TCR sequencing data. POLYSOLVER was used to infer Class I HLA alleles from exome data, and LOHHLA was used to detect allele-specific HLA loss. Sample size was determined by specimen availability and not by a prior power calculation. The overall cohort was made up of around 51 patients with pulmonary nodules who had surgical resection. The study profiled immune contexture across lung adenocarcinoma precursors and invasive adenocarcinoma using immune gene expression, TCR sequencing and multiplex immunofluorescence.

The CDR3 numbers 14 residues from cysteine through phenylalanine. Only the CDR3 region is kept as DNA, spanning 42 bases read in frame from base 1. CDR1 and CDR2, looked up from the germline V gene (reference sequence), are MNHNY and SVGAGI. V is pruned by 5 bases and J by 4 bases, leaving 2 bases of the junction without a gene match. TCR beta CDR3 regions were sequenced from DNA using the immunoSEQ hsTCRbeta Kit. As for how the authors treated the data: The ImmunoSEQ Analyzer was used to analyse the TCR sequencing data. T cell clonality was defined as 1 minus Pielou's evenness, calculated on productive rearrangements. T cell diversity was measured with the inverse Simpson index on productive templates. T cell density was expressed as TCR beta template counts normalized to usable DNA, with usable DNA estimated by amplifying and sequencing housekeeping genes. TCR metrics were compared across histologic stages using two-sided Kruskal-Wallis tests. TCRdb took over this immuneACCESS table, retaining in-frame rearrangements with V and J assigned. Such tables are incomplete; in checked studies, under half of the missing clones stem from an unresolved V gene, and the remainder is unexplained. V and J calls and clone size are as listed in that table; D and trimming were resolved from the DNA. Counted in this sample were about 14,000 clones; more than 80% of them appeared once. The leading ten clones occupy more than 4% of the sample.

Patients underwent resection in Japan or China between about 2014 and 2018. The histologic diagnosis of each case was independently confirmed on H&E slides by two lung cancer pathologists. For nucleic acid extraction, premalignant or tumor cells were enriched by macro-dissection following pathologic assessment. The AllPrep DNA/RNA FFPE Kit was used to isolate DNA from FFPE tissue. What the authors observed across the whole study: Top T cell clone frequencies were highest in normal lung and appeared to decrease progressively from AAH through AIS, MIA and invasive adenocarcinoma. Clonality was highest in normal lung, while later-stage lesions appeared to have lower clonality but higher T cell density and diversity. Because all patients were from Japan and China, applicability to Western populations was uncertain. Compared with EGFR-mutant or double wild-type lesions, KRAS-mutant nodules had the highest T cell clonality. The findings rested on association rather than direct causation, and larger cohorts with long-term follow-up and longitudinal biopsies were considered necessary.

To note about this clone: What antigen it recognizes has not been identified. Per-base qualities were not stored, and no clone one base away is much larger.

This chain joins TRBV6-6 to TRBJ1-6, and TRBD1 aligns with 7 junction nucleotides. The sequenced sample consisted of FFPE minimally invasive lung adenocarcinoma tissue. Interpreted using the paper, the cell subset or site label stands for: micro-invasive lung adenocarcinoma (MIA). This receptor was taken from an older person with lung adenocarcinoma. The DNA sequence follows: TGTGCCAGCAGTCCGGGACAGTATAATTCACCCCTCCACTTT. Translated, it reads CASSPGQYNSPLHF.